The T cell receptor beta chain under discussion was sequenced for a study of monozygotic twins with inflammatory bowel disease. Broader study findings: IBD patients exhibited fewer clonotypes shared with other individuals than healthy twins, particularly with disease activity. T cell subtypes were not distinguishable in this analysis.

Comment on this clonotype: What it binds is unknown.

UMIs with a 6-nucleotide sample barcode were added by template switching. One entry per CDR3 protein, without DNA, is what TCRdb gives after re-calling the 5' RACE reads. Recorded for this sample: 190,000 or so distinct CDR3 sequences. Sequenced: blood. This clonotype was obtained from a human donor with ulcerative colitis or Crohn's disease, or a healthy co-twin of an affected twin (not recorded which).

The CDR3: CASSPTPREQYF. J is TRBJ2-7 and V is TRBV12-3 or TRBV12-4. The length of the CDR3 is 12 residues.